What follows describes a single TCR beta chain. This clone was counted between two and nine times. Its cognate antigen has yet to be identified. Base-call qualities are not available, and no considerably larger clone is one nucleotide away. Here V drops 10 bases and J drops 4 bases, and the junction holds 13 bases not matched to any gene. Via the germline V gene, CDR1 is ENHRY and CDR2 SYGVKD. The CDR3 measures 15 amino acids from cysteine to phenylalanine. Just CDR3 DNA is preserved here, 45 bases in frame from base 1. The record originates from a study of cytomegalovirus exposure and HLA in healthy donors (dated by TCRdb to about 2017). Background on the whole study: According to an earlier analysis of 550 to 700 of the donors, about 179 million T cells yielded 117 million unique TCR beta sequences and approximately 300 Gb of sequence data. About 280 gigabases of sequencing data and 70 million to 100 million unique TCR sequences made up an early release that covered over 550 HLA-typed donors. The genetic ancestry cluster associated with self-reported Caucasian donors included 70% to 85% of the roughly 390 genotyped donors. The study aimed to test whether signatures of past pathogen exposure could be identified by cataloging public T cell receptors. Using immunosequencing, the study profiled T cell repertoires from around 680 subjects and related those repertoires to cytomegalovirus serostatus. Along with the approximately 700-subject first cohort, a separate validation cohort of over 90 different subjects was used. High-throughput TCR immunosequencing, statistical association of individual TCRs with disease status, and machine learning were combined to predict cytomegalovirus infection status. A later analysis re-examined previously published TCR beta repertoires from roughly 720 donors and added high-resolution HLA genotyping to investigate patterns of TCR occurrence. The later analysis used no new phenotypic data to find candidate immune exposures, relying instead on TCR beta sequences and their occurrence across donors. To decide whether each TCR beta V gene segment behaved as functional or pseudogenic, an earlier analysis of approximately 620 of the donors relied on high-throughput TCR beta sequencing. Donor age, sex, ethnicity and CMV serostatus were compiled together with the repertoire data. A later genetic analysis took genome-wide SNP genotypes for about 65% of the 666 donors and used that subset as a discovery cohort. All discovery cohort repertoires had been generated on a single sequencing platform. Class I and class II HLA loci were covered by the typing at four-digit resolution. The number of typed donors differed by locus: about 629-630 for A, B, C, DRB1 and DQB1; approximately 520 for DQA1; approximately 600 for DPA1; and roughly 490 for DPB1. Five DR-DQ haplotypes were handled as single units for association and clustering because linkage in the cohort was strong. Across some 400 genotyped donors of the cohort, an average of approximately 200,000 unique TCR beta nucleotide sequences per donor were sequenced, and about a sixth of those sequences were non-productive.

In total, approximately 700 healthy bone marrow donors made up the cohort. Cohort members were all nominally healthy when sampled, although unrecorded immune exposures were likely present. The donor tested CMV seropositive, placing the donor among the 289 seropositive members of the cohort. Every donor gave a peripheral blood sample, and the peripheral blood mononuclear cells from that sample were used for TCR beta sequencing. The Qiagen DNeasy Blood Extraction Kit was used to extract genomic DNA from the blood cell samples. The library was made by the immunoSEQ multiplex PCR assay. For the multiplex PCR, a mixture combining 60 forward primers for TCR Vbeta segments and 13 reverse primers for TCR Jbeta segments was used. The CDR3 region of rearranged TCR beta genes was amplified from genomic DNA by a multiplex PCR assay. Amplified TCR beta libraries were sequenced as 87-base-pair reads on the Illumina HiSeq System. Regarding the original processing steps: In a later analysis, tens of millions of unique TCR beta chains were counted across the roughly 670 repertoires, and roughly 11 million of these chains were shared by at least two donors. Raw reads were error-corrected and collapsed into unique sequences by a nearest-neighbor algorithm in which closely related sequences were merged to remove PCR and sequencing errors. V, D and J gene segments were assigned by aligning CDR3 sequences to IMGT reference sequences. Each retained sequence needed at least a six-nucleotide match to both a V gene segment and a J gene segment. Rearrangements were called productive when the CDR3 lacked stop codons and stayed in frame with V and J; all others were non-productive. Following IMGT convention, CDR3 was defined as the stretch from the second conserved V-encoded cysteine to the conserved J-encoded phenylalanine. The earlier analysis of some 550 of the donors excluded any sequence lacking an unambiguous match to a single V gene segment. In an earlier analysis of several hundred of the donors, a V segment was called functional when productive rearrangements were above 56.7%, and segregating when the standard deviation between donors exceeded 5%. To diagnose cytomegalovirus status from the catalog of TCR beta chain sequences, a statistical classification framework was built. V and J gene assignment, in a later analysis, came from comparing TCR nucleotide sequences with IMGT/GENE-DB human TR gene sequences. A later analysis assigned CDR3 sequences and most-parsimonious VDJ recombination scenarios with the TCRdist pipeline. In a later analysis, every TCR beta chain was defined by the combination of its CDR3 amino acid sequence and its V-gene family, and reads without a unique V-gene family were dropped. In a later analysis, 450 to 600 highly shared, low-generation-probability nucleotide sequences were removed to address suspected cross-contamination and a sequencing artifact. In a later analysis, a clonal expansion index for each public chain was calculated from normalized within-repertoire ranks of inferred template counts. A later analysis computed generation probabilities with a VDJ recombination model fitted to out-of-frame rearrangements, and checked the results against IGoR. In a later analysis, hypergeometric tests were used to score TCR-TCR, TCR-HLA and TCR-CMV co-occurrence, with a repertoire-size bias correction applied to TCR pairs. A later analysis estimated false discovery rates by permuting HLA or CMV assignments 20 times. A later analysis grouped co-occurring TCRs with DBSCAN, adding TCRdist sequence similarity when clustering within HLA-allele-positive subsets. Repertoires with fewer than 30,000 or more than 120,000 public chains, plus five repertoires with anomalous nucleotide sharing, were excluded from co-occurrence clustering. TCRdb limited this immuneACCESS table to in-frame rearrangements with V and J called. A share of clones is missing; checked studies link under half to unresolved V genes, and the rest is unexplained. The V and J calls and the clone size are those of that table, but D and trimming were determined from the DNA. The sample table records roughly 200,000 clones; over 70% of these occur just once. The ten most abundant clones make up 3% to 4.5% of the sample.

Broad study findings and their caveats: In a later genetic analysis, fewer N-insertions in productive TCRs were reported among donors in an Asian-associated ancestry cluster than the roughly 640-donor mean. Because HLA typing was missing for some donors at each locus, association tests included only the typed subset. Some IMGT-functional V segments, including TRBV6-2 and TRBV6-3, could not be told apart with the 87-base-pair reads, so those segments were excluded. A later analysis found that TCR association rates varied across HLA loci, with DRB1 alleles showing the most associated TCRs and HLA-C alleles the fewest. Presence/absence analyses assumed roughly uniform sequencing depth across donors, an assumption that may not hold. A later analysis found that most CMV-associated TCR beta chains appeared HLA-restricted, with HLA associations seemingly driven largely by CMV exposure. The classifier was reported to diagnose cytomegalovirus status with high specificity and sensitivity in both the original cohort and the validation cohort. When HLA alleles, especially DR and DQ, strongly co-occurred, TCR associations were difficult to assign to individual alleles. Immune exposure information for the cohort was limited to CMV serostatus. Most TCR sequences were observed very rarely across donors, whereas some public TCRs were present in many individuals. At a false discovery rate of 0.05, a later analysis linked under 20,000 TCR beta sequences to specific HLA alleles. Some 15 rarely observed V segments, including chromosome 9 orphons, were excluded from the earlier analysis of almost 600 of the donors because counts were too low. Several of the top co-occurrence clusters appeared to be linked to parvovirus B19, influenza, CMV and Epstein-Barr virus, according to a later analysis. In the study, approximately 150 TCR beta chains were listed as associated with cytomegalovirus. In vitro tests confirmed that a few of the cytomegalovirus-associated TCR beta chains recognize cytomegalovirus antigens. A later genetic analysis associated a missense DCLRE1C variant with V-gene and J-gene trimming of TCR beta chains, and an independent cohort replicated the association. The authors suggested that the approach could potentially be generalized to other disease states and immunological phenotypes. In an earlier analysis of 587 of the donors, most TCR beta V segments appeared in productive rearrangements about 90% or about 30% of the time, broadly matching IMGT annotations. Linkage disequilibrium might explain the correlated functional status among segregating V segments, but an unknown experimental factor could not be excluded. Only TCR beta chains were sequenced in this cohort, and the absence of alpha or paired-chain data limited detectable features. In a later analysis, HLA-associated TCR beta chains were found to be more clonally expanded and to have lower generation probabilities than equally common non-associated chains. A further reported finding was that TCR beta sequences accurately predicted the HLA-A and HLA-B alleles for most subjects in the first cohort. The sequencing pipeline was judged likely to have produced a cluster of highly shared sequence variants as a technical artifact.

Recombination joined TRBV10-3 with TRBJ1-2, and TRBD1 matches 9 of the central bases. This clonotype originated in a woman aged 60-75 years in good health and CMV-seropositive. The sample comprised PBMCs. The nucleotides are TGTGCCACTCGGAGTAAAACAGGGGGCGCCTATGGCTACACCTTC. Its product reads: CATRSKTGGAYGYTF.